The 18 T cell receptor beta chains presented below share a single source sample, sequenced in a study of blood T cell repertoires in COVID-19. Here immunoSEQ multiplex PCR was the method, and the copy in TCRdb shows in-frame clones only, minus some. The sample lists under 500,000 clones; about 85% were seen once. The sample was PBMCs or T cells enriched from blood (not recorded which). The source is a woman between 18 and 29 years old with acute COVID-19.

This rearrangement joins TRBV7-9 to TRBJ1-4; 9 nucleotides line up with TRBD1. V was clipped by 4 bases and J by 4 bases; unmatched bases: 7. CDR1 and CDR2 from the germline V gene are SEHNR and FQNEAQ (reference sequence). The CDR3 length is 16 residues. The CDR3 protein is CASSSTGGPHNEKLFF. Written as DNA, the CDR3 is TGTGCCAGCAGCTCGACAGGGGGGCCACATAATGAAAAACTGTTTTTT.

With regard to this clone: Other DNA variants within this sample encode the same CDR3. The CDR3, as DNA: TGTGCCAGCAGCCCACAGGGGGATACTGAAGCTTTCTTT. Its translation is CASSPQGDTEAFF. The V gene is TRBV3-1 (or the pseudogene TRBV3-2), the J gene TRBJ1-1; TRBD1 agrees at 8 bases. The CDR3 is 13 amino acids. V was clipped by 4 bases and J by 5 bases; unmatched bases: 3. CDR1 is LGHDT and CDR2 is YNNKEL in the germline V gene (reference sequence).

This chain uses TRBV7-2 with TRBJ2-2; D may be TRBD2 (6 bases). V dropped 5 bases and J dropped 7 bases, with 23 bases sitting between them. The germline V gene encodes CDR1 SGHTA and CDR2 FQGNSA. This CDR3 region has 17 residues. This CDR3 is CASSPYNSWRDLGELFF. Written as DNA, the CDR3 is TGTGCCAGCAGCCCCTACAATTCGTGGAGGGACCTCGGGGAGCTGTTTTTT.

V and J are TRBV12-3 or TRBV12-4 and TRBJ1-1; D call uncertain. Between the trimmed V and J ends, which lost 3 bases and 7 bases, there was a span of 6 bases. This CDR3 has 11 amino acids. This CDR3 reads CASSFRLEAFF. The CDR3 nucleotides are TGTGCCAGCAGTTTCCGTCTTGAAGCTTTCTTT.

The chain couples TRBV29-1 to TRBJ1-3; D gene ambiguous. CDR1 is SQVTM, CDR2 ANQGSEA, per germline. This CDR3 region has 11 residues. V was clipped by 3 bases and J by 3 bases, with 3 bases between them. CDR3 in amino acids: CSVDFGNTIYF. The CDR3 DNA reads TGCAGCGTTGACTTTGGAAACACCATATATTTT.

The chain recombines TRBV9 with TRBJ2-1, with D tentatively TRBD2 (6 bases). Trimming shortened V by 0 bases and J by 3 bases, and 16 bases separated the two germline ends. Germline CDR1 SGDLS, CDR2 YYNGEE. This CDR3 spans 17 amino acids. This chain's CDR3 is CASSVAGGLGGYNEQFF. DNA of the CDR3: TGTGCCAGCAGCGTAGCTGGAGGGCTTGGGGGCTACAATGAGCAGTTCTTC. Supplemented by reference TRBV9 and TRBJ2-1, the full variable domain reads DSGVTQTPKHLITATGQRVTLRCSPRSGDLSVYWYQQSLDQGLQFLIQYYNGEERAKGNILERFSAQQFPDLHSELNLSSLELGDSALYFCASSVAGGLGGYNEQFFGPGTRLTVL.

This clone appeared a single time. The rearrangement links TRBV6-2 or TRBV6-3 to TRBJ2-7; 10 bases fit TRBD2. J gave up 0 bases and V 4 bases, and 6 bases lay outside the gene matches. CDR1 is MNHEY, CDR2 SVGEGT, per germline. This CDR3 has 16 amino acids. The CDR3 is CASSFRTSGSSYEQYF. CDR3 DNA sequence: TGTGCCAGCAGTTTCAGGACTAGCGGAAGCTCCTACGAGCAGTACTTC.

The rearrangement joins TRBV6-1 to TRBJ1-4; D may be TRBD1 (6 bases). V lost 1 base and J lost 7, with 13 bases in between. From germline, CDR1 is MNHNS and CDR2 SASEGT. CDR3 length equals 15 residues. In DNA, the CDR3 is TGTGCCAGCAGTGAAGGGACAGTAAATGGTGAAAAACTGTTTTTT. Translation gives CASSEGTVNGEKLFF.

CDR3 in DNA: TGTGCCAGCAGCCCGGAGGCGGAGGAAATCGAGCAGTTCTTC. Protein product: CASSPEAEEIEQFF. The chain combines TRBV5-4 with TRBJ2-1; perhaps TRBD2 as D (5 bases). V lost 4 bases and J lost 10, with 18 bases in between. The CDR3 length is 14 residues. CDR1 is SGHNT and CDR2 is YYREEE in the germline V gene (reference sequence).

This clone was seen a handful of times. V is TRBV20-1 and J is TRBJ2-7; D uncertain. CDR3 length: 10 amino acids. The ends were cut back, 6 bases at V and 3 bases at J, with 6 bases in the middle. Germline values: CDR1 DFQATT, CDR2 SNEGSKA (reference sequence). For the CDR3, the DNA is TGCAGTGCGAACGGCTACGAGCAGTACTTC. It yields the protein CSANGYEQYF.

The chain is built from TRBV14 and TRBJ2-7; D not certain. Trimming took 0 bases from V and 1 from J, leaving 4 bases between them. The CDR3 is 13 amino acids. In germline, CDR1 is SGHDN, CDR2 FVKESK. The CDR3 sequence: CASSQEASYEQYF. The CDR3 DNA sequence: TGTGCCAGCAGCCAAGAAGCGTCCTACGAGCAGTACTTC.

This sequence joins TRBV4-2 and TRBJ2-2; 8 bases agree with TRBD2. Germline assignment: CDR1 LGHNA and CDR2 YNFKEQ. This CDR3 has 17 amino acids. J lost 6 bases, V lost 0 bases, and 9 bases had no gene match. This chain's CDR3 is CASSQDARTSLSGELFF. In DNA, the CDR3 is TGTGCCAGCAGCCAAGATGCCAGGACTAGCTTGTCCGGGGAGCTGTTTTTT.

In this sample, this clone turned up once. Distinct nucleotide sequences in the sample also encode this CDR3. The chain employs TRBV4-1 and TRBJ1-5; a weak D match, TRBD1 (5 bases). Trimming shortened V by 1 base and J by 5 bases, and 6 bases separated the two germline ends. Germline loops: CDR1 MGHRA, CDR2 YSYEKL. This CDR3 comprises 13 residues. CDR3 region: CASSQGGDQPQHF. The CDR3 nucleotides are TGCGCCAGCAGCCAAGGGGGCGATCAGCCCCAGCATTTT.

Of note for this clone: This sample includes further DNA sequences coding for the same CDR3. The rearrangement uses TRBV5-6 and TRBJ2-5, with D unclear. The CDR3 is 13 residues long. Looked up from germline, CDR1 is SGHDT and CDR2 is YYEEEE. V was shortened by 1 base and J by 1 base, with 5 bases between the two germline ends. CDR3 residues: CASSLTSQETQYF. CDR3 nucleotides: TGTGCCAGCAGCTTGACTTCCCAAGAGACCCAGTACTTC.

This CDR3 reads CASSVAPGRVAGNTIYF. CDR3 nucleotides: TGTGCCAGCAGCGTAGCCCCAGGCAGGGTCGCTGGAAACACCATATATTTT. The genes are TRBV9 and TRBJ1-3; D is possibly TRBD1 (5 bases). The V gene's germline CDR1 is SGDLS and CDR2 YYNGEE. This CDR3 spans 17 amino acids. Trimming left V 0 bases short and J 2 bases short, with 15 bases between.

The chain combines TRBV5-6 with TRBJ2-1; D is possibly TRBD2 (5 bases). CDR3 length: 16 amino acids. Trimming stripped 2 bases from V and 0 bases from J, with 12 bases between. Germline loops: CDR1 SGHDT, CDR2 YYEEEE. The CDR3 region is CASSFEAAVSYNEQFF. CDR3 DNA sequence: TGTGCCAGCAGCTTTGAAGCGGCGGTCTCCTACAATGAGCAGTTCTTC.

The rearrangement uses TRBV9 and TRBJ1-3, with 10 bases identical to TRBD1. V lost 0 bases to trimming and J lost 15 bases; unmatched junction nucleotides: 6. This CDR3 has 13 amino acids. Germline loops: CDR1 SGDLS, CDR2 YYNGEE. This CDR3 reads CASSVGGQGPTYF. For the CDR3, the DNA is TGTGCCAGCAGCGTAGGGGGACAGGGGCCCACATATTTT.

The chain joins TRBV7-9 to TRBJ2-7; D not resolved. V gave up 3 bases and J gave up 3 bases, with 18 bases separating them. Germline CDR1 is SEHNR and CDR2 is FQNEAQ (reference sequence). This CDR3 is built from 16 residues. For the CDR3, the DNA is TGTGCCAGCAGCTTTGGCTCGAACCGAAACGACTACGAGCAGTACTTC. Its protein product is CASSFGSNRNDYEQYF.